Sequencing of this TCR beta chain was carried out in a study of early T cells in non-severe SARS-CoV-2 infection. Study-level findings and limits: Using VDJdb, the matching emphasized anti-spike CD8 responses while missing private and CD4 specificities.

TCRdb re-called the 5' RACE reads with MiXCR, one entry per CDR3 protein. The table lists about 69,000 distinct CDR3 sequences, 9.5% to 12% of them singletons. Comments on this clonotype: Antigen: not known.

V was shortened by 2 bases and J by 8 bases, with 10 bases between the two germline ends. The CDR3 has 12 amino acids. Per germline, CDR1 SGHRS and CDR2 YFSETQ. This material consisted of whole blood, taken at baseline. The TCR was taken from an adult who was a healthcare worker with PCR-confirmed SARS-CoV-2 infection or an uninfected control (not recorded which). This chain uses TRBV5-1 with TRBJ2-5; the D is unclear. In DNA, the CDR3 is TGCGCCAGCAGCTTTACTCAGAGTACCCAGTACTTC. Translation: CASSFTQSTQYF.